The 27 T cell receptor beta chains below come from one sample, sequenced in a study of cytomegalovirus exposure and HLA in healthy donors. Primers: 60 Vbeta forward and 13 Jbeta reverse. The data were produced by immunoSEQ multiplex PCR, yet TCRdb's version contains in-frame clones alone and is incomplete. The repertoire holds 95,000 to 150,000 clones, approximately 80% seen once, with approximately 3.8% in the top ten. Sequenced material: PBMCs. The receptor source for this set is a man aged 35 to 55 in good health and CMV-seronegative.

The J gene is TRBJ2-3, the V gene TRBV4-2; the match to TRBD2 covers 9 bases. V lost 1 base and J lost 1; bases outside the gene matches: 0. Germline V lookup: CDR1 LGHNA, CDR2 YNFKEQ. The CDR3 contains 15 residues. CDR3 residues: CASSQVAGGTDTQYF. In DNA form, the CDR3 reads TGTGCCAGCAGCCAAGTAGCGGGGGGCACAGATACGCAGTATTTT.

The V and J genes are TRBV4-1 and TRBJ2-2, with a possible D match to TRBD1 (6 bases). CDR1 is MGHRA and CDR2 is YSYEKL in the germline V gene. This CDR3 has 15 residues. Deletions cut 4 bases from V and 4 bases from J, with 13 bases between. This chain's CDR3 is CASSRSDSPTGELFF. In nucleotides, the CDR3 is TGCGCCAGCAGCCGATCGGACAGTCCCACCGGGGAGCTGTTTTTT.

This clone was detected only a few times. The J gene is TRBJ1-5, the V gene TRBV19; weak D call: TRBD1 (6 bases). CDR1 is LNHDA, CDR2 SQIVND, per germline (reference sequence). The CDR3 consists of 11 residues. V was trimmed by 5 bases and J by 7 bases, leaving 6 bases between them. The CDR3 DNA follows: TGTGCCAGTAGTCAGGGGCAGCCCCAGCATTTT. Its translation is CASSQGQPQHF.

This clone turned up a few times. The chain uses TRBV2 and TRBJ2-5, with D maybe TRBD2 (5 bases). CDR3 size: 16 residues. Germline V gene lookup returns CDR1 SNHLY and CDR2 FYNNEI. V lost 1 base, J lost 3 bases, and 15 bases lay in between. The CDR3 nucleotides read TGTGCCAGCAGTGAAGGGAGAGGGCGCCGGGAAGAGACCCAGTACTTC. Translating gives CASSEGRGRREETQYF.

The chain carries TRBV7-2 and TRBJ2-1, with 9 positions matching TRBD2. Trimming cost V 2 bases and J 5 bases; bases outside gene matches: 4. The length of the CDR3 is 15 residues. Germline CDR1 SGHTA, CDR2 FQGNSA. CDR3 DNA sequence: TGTGCCAGCAGCTTAATGGCGGGGGGGAACAATGAGCAGTTCTTC. Its translation: CASSLMAGGNNEQFF.

The chain carries TRBV5-6 and TRBJ2-2; D possibly corresponds to TRBD1 (5 bases). The germline CDR1 and CDR2 sequences are SGHDT and YYEEEE. The V gene lost 7 bases and the J gene lost 2 bases, with 9 bases spanning the gap. The CDR3 loop spans 13 amino acids. The CDR3 is CASVRVNTGELFF. DNA of the CDR3: TGTGCCAGCGTCAGGGTTAACACCGGGGAGCTGTTTTTT.

This chain joins TRBV19 and TRBJ1-2; D unclear. This CDR3 has 14 amino acids. V was pared by 1 base and J by 4 bases, with 10 bases between. Per the germline V gene, CDR1 is LNHDA and CDR2 is SQIVND (reference sequence). The CDR3 sequence: CASSIVTDSYGYTF. DNA for the CDR3: TGTGCCAGTAGTATAGTCACAGATTCCTATGGCTACACCTTC.

The chain employs TRBV6-6 and TRBJ2-5; 7 bases are a match to TRBD1. The end of the DNA aligns better with TRBJ2-7, so the J call may be wrong. The CDR3 spans 15 residues. The germline gives CDR1 MNHNY, CDR2 SVGAGI (reference sequence). In DNA form, the CDR3 reads TGTGCCAGCACTAGCCCGGACAGGTTGGGGTTCGAGCAGTACTTC. It yields the protein CASTSPDRLGFEQYF.

This clone was seen only once. The V call is TRBV9, the J call TRBJ2-2; 9 nucleotides match TRBD2. Per germline, CDR1 SGDLS and CDR2 YYNGEE. Trimming at V came to 2 bases and at J to 9 bases, leaving 11 bases not matched to a gene. The length of the CDR3 is 16 residues. This CDR3 is CASSVGAGGLYRELFF. The DNA for the CDR3 is TGTGCCAGCAGCGTGGGGGCGGGGGGGCTGTACAGGGAGCTGTTTTTT. Variable domain in full (rest from reference TRBV9 and TRBJ2-2): DSGVTQTPKHLITATGQRVTLRCSPRSGDLSVYWYQQSLDQGLQFLIQYYNGEERAKGNILERFSAQQFPDLHSELNLSSLELGDSALYFCASSVGAGGLYRELFFGEGSRLTVL.

This clone was counted a few times. The chain is built from TRBV18 and TRBJ2-7, with 12 bases that match TRBD2. The J segment lost 3 bases and the V segment lost 2 bases, leaving 8 bases of the junction unmatched. Per the germline V gene, CDR1 is KGHSH and CDR2 is LQKENI. This CDR3 contains 17 residues. CDR3 loop: CASSPTSGGTLSYEQYF. The DNA of the CDR3 is TGTGCCAGCTCACCAACTAGCGGGGGGACGCTAAGCTACGAGCAGTACTTC.

The V and J genes are TRBV13 and TRBJ2-5; the match to TRBD1 covers 9 bases. V lost 5 bases, J lost 1 base, and 8 bases stayed unmatched. Germline CDR1 PRHDT, CDR2 FYEKMQ (reference sequence). The CDR3 consists of 16 residues. CDR3 region: CASSPLGTGTQETQYF. The DNA for the CDR3 is TGTGCCAGCAGCCCTCTTGGGACAGGGACCCAAGAGACCCAGTACTTC.

V gene TRBV15 combines with J gene TRBJ2-7, with D perhaps matching TRBD2 (6 bases). The CDR3 extends over 15 amino acids. Germline V lookup: CDR1 LNHNV, CDR2 YYDKDF (reference sequence). Between the trimmed V and J ends, which lost 5 bases and 3 bases, there was a span of 17 bases. Here the CDR3 DNA reads TGTGCCACCAGCTGGGGGGAGACAGAAAACTACGAGCAGTACTTC. It is translated as CATSWGETENYEQYF.

The CDR3 region is CASRTSGANVLTF. Written as DNA, the CDR3 is TGTGCCAGCAGGACATCTGGGGCCAACGTCCTGACTTTC. V gene TRBV7-6 combines with J gene TRBJ2-6; D not certain. Germline V lookup: CDR1 SGHVS, CDR2 FNYEAQ. The CDR3 length is 13 residues. V was cut by 6 bases and J by 1 base, with 4 bases left in between.

The gene calls are TRBV4-1 and TRBJ2-5; TRBD2 aligns across 10 bases. The germline gives CDR1 MGHRA, CDR2 YSYEKL. CDR3 length: 16 amino acids. The junction had 9 bases not matched to a gene; V was cut back by 4 bases and J by 4 bases. The CDR3 loop is CASSRLAGGRRETQYF. CDR3 DNA: TGCGCCAGCAGCCGATTAGCGGGGGGTCGTCGAGAGACCCAGTACTTC.

This clone showed up just once. J is TRBJ2-5 and V is TRBV6-4; D unresolved. The CDR3 has 13 amino acids. Trimming pared 3 bases from V and 0 bases from J, leaving 5 bases between. The germline V gene has CDR1 MRHNA and CDR2 SNTAGT. The CDR3 sequence is CASSESYQETQYF. Written as DNA, the CDR3 is TGTGCCAGCAGTGAATCGTACCAAGAGACCCAGTACTTC.

This chain uses TRBV2 with TRBJ2-2; 9 nucleotides line up with TRBD1. Losses at the gene ends were 8 bases for V and 4 bases for J; bases not matched to a gene: 11. Looked up from germline, CDR1 is SNHLY and CDR2 is FYNNEI. The CDR3 contains 16 residues. The CDR3 region is CASFVGDRAGTGELFF. In DNA, the CDR3 is TGTGCCAGCTTTGTCGGGGACAGGGCGGGCACCGGGGAGCTGTTTTTT.

CDR3 sequence reads: CASSHRGGANEQYF. In nucleotides, the CDR3 is TGCGCCAGCAGCCACCGAGGGGGAGCCAACGAGCAGTACTTC. The chain recombines TRBV4-3 with TRBJ2-7; possibly TRBD1 for D (6 bases). The CDR3 runs 14 residues. Trimming took 3 bases from V and 5 from J, leaving 14 bases between them. In germline, CDR1 is LGHNA, CDR2 YSLEER.

The chain joins TRBV4-1 to TRBJ2-2; 10 bases match TRBD1. Trimming at V came to 3 bases and at J to 6 bases, leaving 4 bases not matched to a gene. The length of the CDR3 is 15 residues. Germline-derived CDR1 and CDR2 are MGHRA and YSYEKL. CDR3 region: CASSQGGQGAGELFF. Written as DNA, the CDR3 is TGCGCCAGCAGCCAGGGTGGACAGGGGGCCGGGGAGCTGTTTTTT.

This sequence joins TRBV5-1 and TRBJ1-1; the match to TRBD1 covers 7 bases. The CDR3 length is 14 residues. With 4 bases clipped from V and 8 bases from J, the junction kept 11 bases outside the gene matches. In germline, CDR1 is SGHRS, CDR2 YFSETQ. The CDR3 protein is CASSTGAKGGEAFF. Written as DNA, the CDR3 is TGCGCCAGCAGCACAGGGGCAAAAGGTGGGGAAGCTTTCTTT.

The chain is built from TRBV19 and TRBJ2-3; TRBD2 aligns across 10 bases. There are 15 residues in the CDR3. V trimming: 4 bases; J trimming: 5 bases; junction bases outside the gene matches: 6. Germline loops: CDR1 LNHDA, CDR2 SQIVND (reference sequence). The CDR3 reads CASSTSGGFRDTQYF. The CDR3 DNA reads as TGTGCCAGTAGTACTAGCGGGGGTTTTAGAGATACGCAGTATTTT. Supplemented by reference TRBV19 and TRBJ2-3, the full variable domain reads DGGITQSPKYLFRKEGQNVTLSCEQNLNHDAMYWYRQDPGQGLRLIYYSQIVNDFQKGDIAEGYSVSREKKESFPLTVTSAQKNPTAFYLCASSTSGGFRDTQYFGPGTRLTVL.

This clone occurred a few times. The V gene is TRBV2, the J gene TRBJ2-1, with a tentative D call TRBD2 (7 bases). Trimming pared 6 bases from V and 10 bases from J, leaving 22 bases between. From germline, CDR1 is SNHLY and CDR2 FYNNEI. The CDR3 spans 15 residues. CDR3 nucleotide sequence: TGTGCCAGCAGGAGGGGGGGGGCTCTGATAGGGGAGCAGTTCTTC. Translation gives CASRRGGALIGEQFF.

The chain recombines TRBV19 with TRBJ1-1; D is unclear. The CDR3 has 13 residues. V was pared by 6 bases and J by 10 bases, with 18 bases between. The germline V gene encodes CDR1 LNHDA and CDR2 SQIVND (reference sequence). In DNA form, the CDR3 reads TGTGCCAGTAGACTAGGGCCTGACTGGGGAGCTTTCTTT. It yields the protein CASRLGPDWGAFF.

J is TRBJ2-3 and V is TRBV5-4; D perhaps matches TRBD2 (6 bases). This CDR3 is 12 amino acids long. CDR1 is SGHNT, CDR2 YYREEE, per germline (reference sequence). The V end was cut by 5 bases, the J end by 9 bases, with 13 bases between. The CDR3 reads CASSFGGVTQYF. In DNA form, the CDR3 reads TGTGCCAGCAGTTTCGGCGGGGTGACGCAGTATTTT.

V and J are TRBV5-1 and TRBJ2-5, with a weak D call TRBD1 (6 bases). The CDR3 loop spans 14 amino acids. V gave up 5 bases and J gave up 2 bases, with 13 bases separating them. In germline, CDR1 is SGHRS, CDR2 YFSETQ. CDR3 sequence: CASRFDRLQETQYF. CDR3 nucleotides: TGCGCCAGCAGATTCGACAGGTTACAAGAGACCCAGTACTTC.

The V call is TRBV4-2, the J call TRBJ1-4; D is perhaps TRBD1 (5 bases). The CDR3 totals 15 residues. The germline V gene has CDR1 LGHNA and CDR2 YNFKEQ. Trimming removed 0 bases from V and 5 bases from J, with 10 bases in between. This chain's CDR3 is CASSQEWGGNEKLFF. Here the CDR3 DNA reads TGTGCCAGCAGCCAAGAATGGGGGGGAAATGAAAAACTGTTTTTT.

The J gene is TRBJ2-2, the V gene TRBV30; 9 positions match TRBD1. The J segment lost 3 bases and the V segment lost 7 bases, leaving 6 bases of the junction unmatched. CDR1 and CDR2 from the germline V gene are GTSNPN and SVGIG (reference sequence). The CDR3 runs 14 residues. The CDR3 is CAFTGTGYTGELFF. Here the CDR3 DNA reads TGTGCCTTCACCGGGACAGGGTACACCGGGGAGCTGTTTTTT.

A single count supports this clone. This chain uses TRBV9 with TRBJ1-5; 9 nucleotides line up with TRBD1. The CDR3 runs to 13 residues. CDR1 and CDR2 (germline): SGDLS, YYNGEE. J was trimmed by 6 bases and V by 3 bases; bases with no gene match: 1. The CDR3 loop reads CASSATGGQPQHF. The CDR3 DNA reads as TGTGCCAGCAGCGCGACAGGGGGTCAGCCCCAGCATTTT. Together with reference TRBV9 and TRBJ1-5, the CDR3 gives the full variable domain: DSGVTQTPKHLITATGQRVTLRCSPRSGDLSVYWYQQSLDQGLQFLIQYYNGEERAKGNILERFSAQQFPDLHSELNLSSLELGDSALYFCASSATGGQPQHFGDGTRLSIL.